This T cell receptor (beta chain) was captured in a study of technical replicates of blood from several donors. Germline V CDR1 and CDR2: SGHRS, YFSETQ. With 0 bases removed from V and 7 bases from J, the gap between germline ends came to 16 bases. There are 15 residues in the CDR3. Measured with immunoSEQ multiplex PCR; TCRdb has only the in-frame clones, and not every one. The data contain tens of thousands of clones, 85% to 95% of them seen just once; the ten biggest clones take up about 4.3%. The clonotype comes from a human donor in good health. Some clones in this sample may be carry-over from other donors' samples. Sequences were obtained from PBMCs. V gene TRBV5-1 combines with J gene TRBJ1-2, with D perhaps matching TRBD1 (5 bases). The CDR3 DNA sequence: TGCGCCAGCAGCTTGGGACAGACCGATTTGAGTGGCTACACCTTC. Translating gives CASSLGQTDLSGYTF.